Listed below are T cell receptor beta chains from one sample, sequenced in a study of Graves' ophthalmopathy and Graves' hyperthyroidism. TCRdb ran MiXCR on the multiplex PCR reads and lists one entry per CDR3 protein. This table holds 500,000 to 700,000 distinct CDR3 sequences, approximately 21% found once. Sequencing used peripheral blood. The receptors here all came from a woman in her late teens or twenties with stable Graves' hyperthyroidism. Some clones in this sample may be carry-over from other donors' samples. The CDR3 runs from the conserved cysteine through the conserved F or W. D genes are given only for firm matches. Clone size is shown for a subset of rows, as once, few, many or a class of expanded clone.

J gene	clone size	V gene	D gene	CDR3 protein	CDR3 DNA
TRBJ2-2	-	TRBV28	-	CASGRDGNTGELFF	TGTGCCAGCGGCCGGGACGGGAACACCGGGGAGCTGTTTTTT
TRBJ2-7	-	TRBV6-1	-	CASIPGQGSNEQYF	TGTGCCAGCATCCCGGGGCAGGGGAGTAACGAGCAGTACTTC
TRBJ1-5	-	TRBV28	-	CASSLDPKRGTGYHQPQHF	TGTGCCAGCAGTTTAGACCCTAAGAGGGGTACAGGGTATCATCAGCCCCAGCATTTT
TRBJ2-5	many	TRBV29-1	TRBD1	CSVLDRGRETQYF	TGCAGCGTACTCGACAGGGGAAGAGAGACCCAGTACTTC
TRBJ1-3	many	TRBV19	-	CASTPYSGDVRSGNTIYF	TGTGCCAGTACCCCTTATAGTGGGGACGTCCGATCTGGAAACACCATATATTTT
TRBJ2-7	-	TRBV27	-	CASKGGGPSEQYF	TGTGCCAGCAAAGGGGGGGGGCCAAGTGAGCAGTACTTC
TRBJ1-6	few	TRBV6-1	-	CASSEALQGMRNSPLHF	TGTGCCAGCAGTGAAGCGCTTCAGGGGATGAGGAATTCACCCCTCCACTTT
TRBJ2-1	few	TRBV5-1	-	CASSILPGGPRYNEQFF	TGCGCCAGCAGCATATTACCCGGGGGGCCGAGGTACAATGAGCAGTTCTTC
TRBJ2-7	many	TRBV28	TRBD2	CASSTRTSGSNEQYF	TGTGCCAGCAGTACCCGGACTAGCGGGAGTAACGAGCAGTACTTC
TRBJ2-4	many	TRBV20-1	-	CSASRGSQNIQYF	TGCAGTGCTAGTCGGGGCTCTCAAAACATTCAGTACTTC
TRBJ2-5	many	TRBV9	TRBD1	CASSARQGVSETQYF	TGTGCCAGCAGCGCTCGACAGGGTGTCTCAGAGACCCAGTACTTC
TRBJ2-5	few	TRBV28	TRBD1	CASSSAGQGAKTQYF	TGTGCCAGCAGTTCCGCCGGACAGGGGGCGAAGACCCAGTACTTC
TRBJ1-2	-	TRBV6-1	-	CASSPLGQTSNYGYTF	TGTGCCAGCAGTCCGCTTGGACAGACTTCTAACTATGGCTACACCTTC
TRBJ2-7	many	TRBV7-9	-	CASRRNPQIHGYEQYF	TGTGCCAGCAGACGAAACCCTCAAATCCATGGCTACGAGCAGTACTTC
TRBJ2-5	many	TRBV28	-	CASSLRDTHKETQYF	TGTGCCAGCAGTTTAAGGGACACTCACAAAGAGACCCAGTACTTC
TRBJ1-3	-	TRBV27	-	CASSLGRGRGNTIYF	TGTGCCAGCAGTTTGGGCCGAGGACGGGGAAACACCATTTATTTT
TRBJ1-2	once	TRBV6-4	-	CASSGSGSYGYTF	TGTGCCAGCAGTGGCTCAGGGAGCTATGGCTACACCTTC
TRBJ1-5	many	TRBV12-3/TRBV12-4	-	CASSLSDGPQHF	TGTGCCAGCAGTTTATCGGACGGGCCCCAGCATTTT
TRBJ1-2	many	TRBV28	-	CASSLGWGYGYTF	TGTGCCAGCAGTTTAGGATGGGGCTATGGCTACACCTTC
TRBJ2-4	many	TRBV11-2	TRBD2	CASSSGGGVKNIQYF	TGTGCCAGCAGCAGCGGGGGGGGCGTCAAAAACATTCAGTACTTC